This entry features one T cell receptor (beta chain) sequence. This sample was included in a study of patients and donors after allogeneic stem cell transplantation. The CDR3 is made up of 12 amino acids. V was pared by 9 bases and J by 15 bases, with 20 bases between. Germline CDR1 is KGHDR and CDR2 is SFDVKD. MiXCR, run by TCRdb on the RT-PCR reads, gives a single entry per CDR3 protein. The sample shows more than 150,000 distinct CDR3 sequences, roughly 24% of them seen only once. Sequenced input: blood, either unsorted or a sorted T cell fraction (not recorded which). V usage is TRBV24-1 and J usage is TRBJ2-4, with D possibly being TRBD1 (6 bases). This clonotype was obtained from a human donor who was either an allogeneic HSCT recipient or a stem cell or donor lymphocyte infusion donor (not recorded which). It is not recorded whose cells these are; they may come from a transplant donor. CDR3 amino acids: CATPPAGDGRYF. DNA of the CDR3: TGTGCCACCCCTCCCGCAGGGGACGGTCGGTACTTC.